The TCR beta chain under discussion was sequenced for a study of control samples from healthy donors and cancer patients. Sequenced by immunoSEQ multiplex PCR; TCRdb stores in-frame clones only, minus some. The repertoire includes about 170,000 clones, about nine tenths of them detected once, and approximately 1.5% sits in the top ten. Germline V gene lookup returns CDR1 MNHNY and CDR2 SVGAGI (reference sequence). The CDR3 has 12 amino acids. V lost 0 bases and J lost 9, with 6 bases in between. This clone was counted a single time. The sample comprised blood. The chain uses TRBV6-6 and TRBJ2-1; D is perhaps TRBD1 (5 bases). The source is a woman aged 30 to 39 in good health. The chain's CDR3 is CASSYSRGEQFF. The DNA for the CDR3 is TGTGCCAGCAGTTACTCTAGGGGTGAGCAGTTCTTC.